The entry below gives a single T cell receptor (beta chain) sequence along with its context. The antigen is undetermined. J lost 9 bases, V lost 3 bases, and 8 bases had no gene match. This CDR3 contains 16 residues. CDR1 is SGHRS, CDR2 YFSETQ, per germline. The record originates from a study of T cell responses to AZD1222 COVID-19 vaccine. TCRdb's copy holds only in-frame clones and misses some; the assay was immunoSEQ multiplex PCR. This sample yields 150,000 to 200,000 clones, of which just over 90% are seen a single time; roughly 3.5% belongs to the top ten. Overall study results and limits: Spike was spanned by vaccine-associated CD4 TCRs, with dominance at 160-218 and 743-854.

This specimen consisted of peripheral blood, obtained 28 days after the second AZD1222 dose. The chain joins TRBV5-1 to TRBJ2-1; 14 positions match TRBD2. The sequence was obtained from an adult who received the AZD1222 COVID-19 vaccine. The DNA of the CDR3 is TGCGCCAGCAGCTCGGGGACTAGCGGGGGTTATGGTGAGCAGTTCTTC. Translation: CASSSGTSGGYGEQFF.